The rows below give T cell receptor beta chains drawn from one sample of a study of T cell responses to AZD1222 COVID-19 vaccine. Repertoires were generated with immunoSEQ multiplex PCR, while TCRdb's copy carries only in-frame clones and drops some. Of approximately 150,000 clones detected, about 90% appear once; the ten largest clones hold roughly 6%. This material consisted of peripheral blood, taken 28 days after the second AZD1222 dose. The source of these receptors is an adult who received the AZD1222 COVID-19 vaccine. Both conserved end residues are part of each CDR3. A D gene is named only where the DNA matches it firmly. Some rows have no size entry. The others give once, few or many, or a class for an expanded clone.

NA	TRBV27	NA	TRBJ1-1	CASSSLRNTEAFF	TGTGCCAGCAGTTCATTAAGAAACACTGAAGCTTTCTTT
NA	TRBV3-1/TRBV3-2	TRBD1	TRBJ1-6	CASSPGQESSPLHF	TGTGCCAGCAGCCCTGGACAGGAAAGTTCACCCCTCCACTTT
NA	TRBV27	NA	TRBJ2-5	CASSLSSASEETQYF	TGTGCCAGCAGTTTATCGTCGGCTAGCGAAGAGACCCAGTACTTC
NA	TRBV5-4	NA	TRBJ2-3	CASSWGSSTDTQYF	TGTGCCAGCAGCTGGGGTTCTAGCACAGATACGCAGTATTTT
NA	TRBV2	TRBD2	TRBJ2-6	CASDRGLAGASGANVLTF	TGTGCCAGCGATCGGGGACTAGCGGGGGCCTCTGGGGCCAACGTCCTGACTTTC
NA	TRBV6-5	NA	TRBJ2-7	CASSPGAIYEQYF	TGTGCCAGCAGCCCCGGGGCCATCTACGAGCAGTACTTC
NA	TRBV11-2	TRBD1	TRBJ2-1	CASSSGQGVGEQFF	TGTGCCAGCAGCTCCGGGCAGGGGGTGGGTGAGCAGTTCTTC
once	TRBV4-1	NA	TRBJ2-1	CASSHYGSAEQFF	TGCGCCAGCAGCCATTACGGGTCAGCTGAGCAGTTCTTC
NA	TRBV2	NA	TRBJ1-4	CASRGPVEKLFF	TGTGCCAGCAGAGGGCCTGTGGAAAAACTGTTTTTT
NA	TRBV6-5	NA	TRBJ2-3	CASSRDGDTQYF	TGTGCCAGCAGCCGGGATGGCGATACGCAGTATTTT
NA	TRBV27	NA	TRBJ2-2	CASNNRAGELFF	TGTGCCAGCAATAACAGGGCCGGGGAGCTGTTTTTT
once	TRBV5-1	TRBD2	TRBJ2-3	CASSRGGPGGDTQYF	TGCGCCAGCAGCCGCGGGGGACCGGGTGGAGATACGCAGTATTTT
NA	TRBV27	NA	TRBJ2-7	CASTRSTNSAYEQYF	TGTGCCAGCACCCGATCGACTAATTCTGCCTACGAGCAGTACTTC
NA	TRBV7-9	NA	TRBJ1-1	CASSLASGGFF	TGTGCCAGCAGCTTAGCCTCGGGGGGTTTCTTT
NA	TRBV7-9	NA	TRBJ2-1	CASSLRVRGQEQFF	TGTGCCAGCAGCTTAAGGGTCAGGGGCCAAGAGCAGTTCTTC
NA	TRBV3-1/TRBV3-2	NA	TRBJ1-3	CASSQDRELSGNTIYF	TGTGCCAGCAGCCAGGATAGAGAGCTCTCTGGAAACACCATATATTTT
NA	TRBV28	TRBD2	TRBJ2-7	CASSSSGTTYEQYF	TGTGCCAGCAGTTCGAGCGGGACCACCTACGAGCAGTACTTC
NA	TRBV28	TRBD1	TRBJ2-4	CASSETGGSTKNIQYF	TGTGCCAGCAGCGAGACAGGGGGCTCAACCAAAAACATTCAGTACTTC
NA	TRBV7-2	NA	TRBJ1-1	CASSFAGWEGDTEAFF	TGTGCCAGCAGCTTCGCCGGCTGGGAGGGGGACACTGAAGCTTTCTTT
NA	TRBV7-2	TRBD1	TRBJ2-3	CASSSGQAGRGLPQYF	TGTGCCAGCAGCTCTGGACAGGCCGGCCGCGGGTTGCCGCAGTATTTT
NA	TRBV19	TRBD1	TRBJ1-5	CASSLDRGLNQPQHF	TGTGCCAGTAGCCTCGACAGGGGTCTCAATCAGCCCCAGCATTTT
NA	TRBV6-1	TRBD1	TRBJ2-7	CASSALPGQESYEQYF	TGTGCCAGCAGTGCTCTTCCGGGACAGGAGAGCTACGAGCAGTACTTC
NA	TRBV11-2	NA	TRBJ2-5	CASSLISGQTQETQYF	TGTGCCAGCAGCTTAATAAGTGGGCAGACACAAGAGACCCAGTACTTC
NA	TRBV2	TRBD1	TRBJ2-4	CASSGDRQGALAKNIQYF	TGTGCCAGCAGTGGGGATCGACAGGGGGCTCTAGCCAAAAACATTCAGTACTTC
NA	TRBV5-1	NA	TRBJ2-7	CASSLDPGRSYEQYF	TGCGCCAGCAGCTTGGACCCAGGGAGGTCCTACGAGCAGTACTTC
NA	TRBV7-9	TRBD1	TRBJ2-3	CASSAQTGGFTGTQYF	TGTGCCAGCAGCGCGCAGACAGGGGGCTTCACCGGTACGCAGTATTTT
NA	TRBV30	NA	TRBJ1-2	CAWSVQLNYGYTF	TGTGCCTGGAGTGTACAGTTAAACTATGGCTACACCTTC
NA	TRBV27	NA	TRBJ2-2	CASTLAGNTGELFF	TGTGCCAGCACTCTGGCAGGGAACACCGGGGAGCTGTTTTTT
NA	TRBV28	NA	TRBJ1-2	CASSLNYGYTF	TGTGCCAGCAGTTTGAACTATGGCTACACCTTC
NA	TRBV18	TRBD1	TRBJ1-4	CASSLDRGPPFF	TGTGCCAGCTCACTAGACAGGGGTCCTCCTTTTTTT
NA	TRBV3-1/TRBV3-2	NA	TRBJ1-2	CAGGQKNYGYTF	TGTGCCGGAGGACAGAAAAACTATGGCTACACCTTC
NA	TRBV7-2	NA	TRBJ1-5	CASADSNQPQHF	TGTGCCAGCGCGGACAGCAATCAGCCCCAGCATTTT
once	TRBV4-2	TRBD2	TRBJ2-2	CASSPGTRPGTTLENTGELFF	TGTGCCAGCAGCCCCGGAACAAGACCCGGGACTACCTTAGAGAACACCGGGGAGCTGTTTTTT